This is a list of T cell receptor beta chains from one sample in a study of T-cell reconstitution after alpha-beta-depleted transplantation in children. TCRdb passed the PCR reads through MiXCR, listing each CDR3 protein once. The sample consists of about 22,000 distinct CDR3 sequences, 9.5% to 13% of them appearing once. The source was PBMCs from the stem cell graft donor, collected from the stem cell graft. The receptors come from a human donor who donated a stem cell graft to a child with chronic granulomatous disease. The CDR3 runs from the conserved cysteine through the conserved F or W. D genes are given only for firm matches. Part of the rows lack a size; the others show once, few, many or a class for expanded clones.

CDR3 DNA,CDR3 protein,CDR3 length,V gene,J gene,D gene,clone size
TGCGCCAGCAGCTTGGAAGGTAGTGGAGGGTCCTACGAGCAGTACTTC,CASSLEGSGGSYEQYF,16,TRBV5-1,TRBJ2-7,NA,many
TGCGCCAGCAGCCAGGCAGGGGCCGAGCAGTACTTC,CASSQAGAEQYF,12,TRBV5-1,TRBJ2-7,NA,many
TGTGCCAGCAGCTTTTTGAGGGAGGACTATGGCTACACCTTC,CASSFLREDYGYTF,14,TRBV7-9,TRBJ1-2,NA,many
TGTGCCAGCAGTTTACCCGGGACTAGCGGGATAGGTGAGCAGTTCTTC,CASSLPGTSGIGEQFF,16,TRBV27,TRBJ2-1,TRBD2,many
TGTGCCAGCAGCAATGCAGGGGGGAATCAGCCCCAGCATTTT,CASSNAGGNQPQHF,14,TRBV7-9,TRBJ1-5,TRBD1,medium-sized
TGTGCCAGCAGCCCCGATCAGAACACCGGGGAGCTGTTTTTT,CASSPDQNTGELFF,14,TRBV7-9,TRBJ2-2,NA,many
TGTGCCAGCAGCATCAACCGGGACACCGGGTCGTCCTACAATGAGCAGTTCTTC,CASSINRDTGSSYNEQFF,18,TRBV9,TRBJ2-1,NA,many
TGTGCCAGCAGCTTAGCTTCGACCGATCAGGGGTTTAAAGCTTTCTTT,CASSLASTDQGFKAFF,16,TRBV7-9,TRBJ1-1,NA,many
TGCGCCAGCAGCTTGGCCGGGGGGGGGATGAACACTGAAGCTTTCTTT,CASSLAGGGMNTEAFF,16,TRBV5-1,TRBJ1-1,NA,many
TGCAGTGTAGTAGGGAACTCCTACGAGCAGTACTTC,CSVVGNSYEQYF,12,TRBV29-1,TRBJ2-7,NA,many
TGTGCCCCTAGACAGGCCTTCTGGGACACCGGGGAGCTGTTTTTT,CAPRQAFWDTGELFF,15,TRBV7-9,TRBJ2-2,NA,NA
TGTGCCAGCAGCCCTAGTGGGGGCAGCGGCTACACCTTC,CASSPSGGSGYTF,13,TRBV7-9,TRBJ1-2,NA,many
TGTGCCACCCGGGCGGGCCCTAATTCACCCCTCCACTTT,CATRAGPNSPLHF,13,TRBV15,TRBJ1-6,NA,many
TGTGCCAGCTCACCATTTTCCGAGCAGTACTTC,CASSPFSEQYF,11,TRBV18,TRBJ2-7,NA,many
TGTGCCAGCAGCTCGAAACGTGGCCTGGGTAAGGGGGACCTCTCGCTTATCCACTACGAGCAGTACTTC,CASSSKRGLGKGDLSLIHYEQYF,23,TRBV13,TRBJ2-7,NA,few
TGTGCCAGCAGCCGCTTAGGGTATAGCAATCAGCCCCAGCATTTT,CASSRLGYSNQPQHF,15,TRBV9,TRBJ1-5,NA,many
TGCGCCAGCAGCTTGGGGGGGCCTAACACTGAAGCTTTCTTT,CASSLGGPNTEAFF,14,TRBV5-1,TRBJ1-1,NA,many
TGTGCCAGCAGTTGGAGGACAGGGGATGGGGAAAAACTGTTTTTT,CASSWRTGDGEKLFF,15,TRBV27,TRBJ1-4,TRBD1,many
TGTGCCAGCAGGACAGGGAGGGCAAATTCACCCCTCCACTTT,CASRTGRANSPLHF,14,TRBV12-3/TRBV12-4,TRBJ1-6,TRBD1,many
TGTGCCAGCACGCCTCGAGGAGTTAACACTGAAGCTTTCTTT,CASTPRGVNTEAFF,14,TRBV5-5,TRBJ1-1,NA,many
TGCAGTGCTAGAGATAAGGACGAGTTCTATAGCAATCAGCCCCAGCATTTT,CSARDKDEFYSNQPQHF,17,TRBV20-1,TRBJ1-5,NA,many
TGTGCCAGCAGCTTAGAGAGGACAAGCTCCTACGAGCAGTACTTC,CASSLERTSSYEQYF,15,TRBV7-8,TRBJ2-7,NA,many
TGCGCCAGCAGCCAAGTTAGCGGGGGGAACACCGGGGAGCTGTTTTTT,CASSQVSGGNTGELFF,16,TRBV4-3,TRBJ2-2,TRBD2,many
TGTGCCAGTAGTCCCCGACAGGGGGCAGGTAATCAGCCCCAGCATTTT,CASSPRQGAGNQPQHF,16,TRBV19,TRBJ1-5,TRBD1,NA
TGTGCCATCAGTGAACGTGGGAGCGGGGAGCTGTTTTTT,CAISERGSGELFF,13,TRBV10-3,TRBJ2-2,NA,many
TGCGCCAGCAGCCAAGATCTTTCGGCAGGGGGCCGCACTGAAGCTTTCTTT,CASSQDLSAGGRTEAFF,17,TRBV4-1,TRBJ1-1,TRBD1,many
TGCGCCAGCAGCTTGGCGTACAATAGACAGTTATATCAAGAGACCCAGTACTTC,CASSLAYNRQLYQETQYF,18,TRBV5-1,TRBJ2-5,NA,many